This TCR beta chain comes out of a study of PD-L1 blockade in urothelial cancer. Sequencing was performed with immunoSEQ multiplex PCR; in TCRdb, only in-frame clones are kept and a portion is missing. The table records 90,000 to 130,000 clones, around 90% of them present only once. Time point denoted: peripheral blood 6 weeks after treatment start. This CDR3 is built from 15 residues. The V gene's germline CDR1 is LNHDA and CDR2 SQIVND (reference sequence). V shed 1 base and J 7 bases; nucleotides not matched to a gene: 9. This specimen consisted of PBMCs, obtained around atezolizumab (anti-PD-L1) treatment. This chain uses TRBV19 with TRBJ1-1, with TRBD1 matching over 7 bases. This sequence was found in a man in his sixties with urothelial cancer. CDR3: CASSIGSGGPGEAFF. The CDR3 nucleotides are TGTGCCAGTAGTATAGGGTCAGGGGGTCCAGGTGAAGCTTTCTTT.